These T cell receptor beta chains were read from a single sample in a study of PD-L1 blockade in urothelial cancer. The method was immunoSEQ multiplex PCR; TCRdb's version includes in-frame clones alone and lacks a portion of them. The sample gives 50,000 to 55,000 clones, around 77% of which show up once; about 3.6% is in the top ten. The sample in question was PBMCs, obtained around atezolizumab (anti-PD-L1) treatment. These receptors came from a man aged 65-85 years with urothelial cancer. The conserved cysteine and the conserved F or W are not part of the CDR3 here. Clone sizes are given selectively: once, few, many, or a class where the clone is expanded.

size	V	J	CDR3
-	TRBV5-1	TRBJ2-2	ASSSQGNTGELF
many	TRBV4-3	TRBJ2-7	ASSQEQGSSYEQY
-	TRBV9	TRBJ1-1	ASSVGTGSSNTEAF
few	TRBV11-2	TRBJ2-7	ASSLGDIYEQY
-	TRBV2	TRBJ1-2	ASRERQGTNYGYT
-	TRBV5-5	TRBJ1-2	ASSLETVGGYT
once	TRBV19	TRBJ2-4	ASSIQSRHKNIQY
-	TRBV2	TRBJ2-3	ASRPGQVPDTQY
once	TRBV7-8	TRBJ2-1	ASSPSTSGILSQF
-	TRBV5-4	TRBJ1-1	ASSFKGQGRTEAF
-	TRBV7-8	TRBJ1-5	ASRGPITGPQH
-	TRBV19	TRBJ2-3	ASSAASGGIDTQY
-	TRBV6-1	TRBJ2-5	ASSEARGLRGRLDQY
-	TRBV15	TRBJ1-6	ATSRLSNSPLH
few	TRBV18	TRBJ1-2	ASSRPNYGYT
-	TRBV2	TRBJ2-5	ASSDGYDRVQYQETQY
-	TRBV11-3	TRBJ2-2	ASSLDFGGTNTGELF
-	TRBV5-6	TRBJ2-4	ASSLANRAGLNIQY
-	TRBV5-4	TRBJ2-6	ASSTTGGRGANVLT
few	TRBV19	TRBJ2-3	ASSIILRTDTQY
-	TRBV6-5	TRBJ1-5	ASKTGGRNQPQH
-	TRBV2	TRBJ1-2	ASIRQGNYGYT
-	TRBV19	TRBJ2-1	ASSTGQSYNEQF
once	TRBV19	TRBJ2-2	ASMRQGNTGELF
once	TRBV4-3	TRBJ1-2	ASSQETGGRNYGYT
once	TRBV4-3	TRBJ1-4	ASSQETAGGWEKLF
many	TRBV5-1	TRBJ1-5	ASSPGTSSNQPQH
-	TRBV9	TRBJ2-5	ASSVGAGGGETQY
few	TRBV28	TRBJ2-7	ASSSPEAGVAYEQY
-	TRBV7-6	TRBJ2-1	ASSLEQWTYNEQF
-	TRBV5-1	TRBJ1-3	ASSLDGDSRGNTIY
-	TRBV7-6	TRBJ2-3	ASSLVAGTSGRTDTQY
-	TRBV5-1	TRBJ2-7	ARRPRDKIFSSYEQY
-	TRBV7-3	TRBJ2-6	ASGPSGANVLT
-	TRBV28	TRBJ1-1	ASSPMGLWSTEAF
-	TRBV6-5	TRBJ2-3	ASSLGSGATDTQY
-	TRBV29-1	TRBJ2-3	SVVGPAGGSDTQY
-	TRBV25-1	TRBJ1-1	ASRLDNWNTEAF
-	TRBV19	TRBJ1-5	ASSISGAGNQPQH
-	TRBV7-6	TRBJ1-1	ASSLRDSFQAF
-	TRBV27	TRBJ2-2	ASSRGPGGRDRERTGELF